This T cell receptor beta chain stems from a study of blood T cell repertoires in COVID-19. The overall study: The origin of the acute and convalescent COVID-19 samples was the United States, Italy and Spain.

This clone has only a few counts. Authors' data handling: Amplifying reference gene primers gave estimates of nucleated cell counts. TCRdb's copy holds only in-frame clones and misses some; the assay was immunoSEQ multiplex PCR. V, J and clone size reflect that table, while D and trimming were determined from the DNA. The table shows under 200,000 clones, with about 86% occurring only once. The V gene lost 0 bases and the J gene lost 1 base, with 13 bases spanning the gap. The germline gives CDR1 MNHEY, CDR2 SVGEGT. The CDR3 extends over 17 amino acids. This TCR came from a woman of 80 years or more in a cohort sampled during active or convalescent COVID-19. The chain employs TRBV6-2 or TRBV6-3 and TRBJ2-1, with a weak D call TRBD2 (5 bases). Sequenced input: peripheral blood. The CDR3 DNA reads TGTGCCAGCAGTTACTCGGAATTAGCGAGATCCTACAATGAGCAGTTCTTC. This codes for CASSYSELARSYNEQFF.